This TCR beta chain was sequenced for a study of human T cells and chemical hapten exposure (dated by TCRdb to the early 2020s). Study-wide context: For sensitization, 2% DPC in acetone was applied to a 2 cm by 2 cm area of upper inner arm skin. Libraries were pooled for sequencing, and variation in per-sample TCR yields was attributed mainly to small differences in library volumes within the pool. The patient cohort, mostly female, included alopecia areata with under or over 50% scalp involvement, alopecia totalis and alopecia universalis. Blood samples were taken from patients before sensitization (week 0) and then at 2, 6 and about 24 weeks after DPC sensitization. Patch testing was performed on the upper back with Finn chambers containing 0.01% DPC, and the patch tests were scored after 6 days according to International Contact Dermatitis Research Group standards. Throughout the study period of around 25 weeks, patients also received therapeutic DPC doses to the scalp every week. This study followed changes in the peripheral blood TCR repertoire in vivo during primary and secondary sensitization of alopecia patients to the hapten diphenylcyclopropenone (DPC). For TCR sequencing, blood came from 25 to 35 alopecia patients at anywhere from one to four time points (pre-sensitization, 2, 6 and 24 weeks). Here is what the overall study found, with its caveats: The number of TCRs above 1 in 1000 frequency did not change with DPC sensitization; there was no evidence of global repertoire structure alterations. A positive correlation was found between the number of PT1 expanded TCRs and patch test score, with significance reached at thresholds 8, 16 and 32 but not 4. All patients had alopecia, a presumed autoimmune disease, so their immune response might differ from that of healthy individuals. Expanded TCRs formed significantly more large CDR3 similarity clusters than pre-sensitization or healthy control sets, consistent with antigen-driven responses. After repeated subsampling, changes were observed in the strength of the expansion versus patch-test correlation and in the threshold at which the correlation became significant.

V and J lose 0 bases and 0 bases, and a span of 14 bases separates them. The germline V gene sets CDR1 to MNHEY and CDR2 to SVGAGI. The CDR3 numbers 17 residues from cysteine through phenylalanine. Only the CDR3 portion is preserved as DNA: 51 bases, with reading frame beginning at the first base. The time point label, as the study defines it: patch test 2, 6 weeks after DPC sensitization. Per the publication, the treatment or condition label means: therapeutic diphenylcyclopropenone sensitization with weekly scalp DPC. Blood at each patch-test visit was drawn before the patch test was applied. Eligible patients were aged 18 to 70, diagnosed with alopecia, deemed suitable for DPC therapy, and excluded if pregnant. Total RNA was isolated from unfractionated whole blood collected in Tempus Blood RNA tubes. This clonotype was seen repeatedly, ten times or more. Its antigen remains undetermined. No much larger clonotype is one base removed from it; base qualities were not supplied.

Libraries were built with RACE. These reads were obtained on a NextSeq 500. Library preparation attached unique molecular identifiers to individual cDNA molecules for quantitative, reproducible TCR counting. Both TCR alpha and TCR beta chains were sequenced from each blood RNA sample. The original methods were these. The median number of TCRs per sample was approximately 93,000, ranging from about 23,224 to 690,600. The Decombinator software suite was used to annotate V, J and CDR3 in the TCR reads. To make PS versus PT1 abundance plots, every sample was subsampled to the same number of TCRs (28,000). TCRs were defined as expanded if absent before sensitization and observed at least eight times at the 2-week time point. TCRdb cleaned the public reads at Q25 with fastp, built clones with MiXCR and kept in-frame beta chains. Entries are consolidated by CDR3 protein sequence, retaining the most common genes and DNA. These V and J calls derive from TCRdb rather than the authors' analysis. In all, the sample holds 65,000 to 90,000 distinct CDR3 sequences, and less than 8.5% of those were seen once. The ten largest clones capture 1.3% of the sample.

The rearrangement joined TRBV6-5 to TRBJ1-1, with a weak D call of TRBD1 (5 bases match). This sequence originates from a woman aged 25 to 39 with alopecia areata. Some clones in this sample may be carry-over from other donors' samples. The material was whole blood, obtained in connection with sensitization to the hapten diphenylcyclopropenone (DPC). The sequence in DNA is TGTGCCAGCAGTTACTCGAGACAGCCTACTTTGAACACTGAAGCTTTCTTT. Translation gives CASSYSRQPTLNTEAFF.